The rows below give T cell receptor beta chains drawn from one sample of a study of shared clonotypes between healthy human individuals. Method: immunoSEQ multiplex PCR; TCRdb's copy keeps in-frame clones and lacks some. The data show about 1 million clones, about 70% seen once. Sequenced material: memory CD4+ T cells sorted from blood. These receptors all come from a man aged 18 to 30 in good health. Each CDR3 is given with its conserved first and last residue. D genes are given only for firm matches. Size is omitted from some rows. Given values are once, few, many or a class for expanded clones.

d_call,v_call,clone_size,j_call,cdr3_nt,cdr3_aa
-,TRBV11-3,few,TRBJ2-2,TGTGCCAGCAGCACTAGACTAGTAGGGAACACCGGGGAGCTGTTTTTT,CASSTRLVGNTGELFF
TRBD2,TRBV6-5,-,TRBJ2-7,TGTGCCAGCAGTTATACTAGCGGGACCTACGAGCAGTACTTC,CASSYTSGTYEQYF
TRBD1,TRBV4-1,-,TRBJ1-2,TGCGCCAGCAGCCAAGGGGGACAGGTTTCTAGCTACACCTTC,CASSQGGQVSSYTF
-,TRBV21-1,-,TRBJ2-4,TGTGCCAGCAGCACACCGAAAAAGGACAGGGGAGCCAAAAACATTCAGTACTTC,CASSTPKKDRGAKNIQYF
TRBD2,TRBV11-2,-,TRBJ2-7,TGTGCCAGCAGCTTATTTTTTAGCGGGAAGGACTACGAGCAGTACTTC,CASSLFFSGKDYEQYF
-,TRBV18,many,TRBJ2-3,TGTGCCAGCTCACCAGGTAGCGGTGATTCCACAGATACGCAGTATTTT,CASSPGSGDSTDTQYF
TRBD2,TRBV10-2,once,TRBJ2-3,TGCGCCAGCAGAAACCTAGCCGGGACTAGCGAACATTTT,CASRNLAGTSEHF
-,TRBV19,-,TRBJ2-7,TGTGCCAGTAGTGCCCGGGGGTCTTGGGACGAGCAGTACTTC,CASSARGSWDEQYF
TRBD1,TRBV5-1,-,TRBJ1-2,TGCGCCAGCAGCCCGGGACAGGTTGACTATGGCTACACCTTC,CASSPGQVDYGYTF
-,TRBV6-5,few,TRBJ1-1,TGTGCCAGCAGTAAGCGGGGGCAGGTCACTGAAGCTTTCTTT,CASSKRGQVTEAFF
-,TRBV13,-,TRBJ2-7,TGTGCCAGCAGCCAAGTTGGAAAGGTAAAAACTTCCTACGAGCAGTACTTC,CASSQVGKVKTSYEQYF
TRBD1,TRBV10-3,-,TRBJ1-2,TGTGCCACCGGGACAGGGACTAAGGGTGGCTACACCTTC,CATGTGTKGGYTF
TRBD1,TRBV10-1,-,TRBJ2-5,TGCGCCAGTGCCCGGGACAGGGGGCAGGAGACCCAGTACTTC,CASARDRGQETQYF
TRBD2,TRBV18,few,TRBJ2-7,TGTGCCAGCTCGCTTAGCGGGGGAGGGTACGAGCAGTACTTC,CASSLSGGGYEQYF
-,TRBV6-5,-,TRBJ2-3,TGTGCCAGCAGTCCGGGGACTAGCACAGATACGCAGTATTTT,CASSPGTSTDTQYF
-,TRBV7-8,-,TRBJ2-7,TGTGCCAGCAGCTTCGGCGGGACCTTCCACGAGCAGTACTTC,CASSFGGTFHEQYF
-,TRBV5-4,-,TRBJ1-2,TGTGCCAGCAGCTCCAGGGTAGGGGACCCCTATGGCTACACCTTC,CASSSRVGDPYGYTF
TRBD2,TRBV11-3,-,TRBJ2-3,TGTGCCAGCAGCTCAAGAGCTAGCGGAGGAGATACGCAGTATTTT,CASSSRASGGDTQYF
TRBD1,TRBV7-9,-,TRBJ2-3,TGTGCCAGCAGTTTCGGACAGGGGGAGGCAGATACGCAGTATTTT,CASSFGQGEADTQYF
TRBD2,TRBV29-1,-,TRBJ2-1,TGCAGCGTTGGGGTTAGCGGGGTCTCCAATGAGCAGTTCTTC,CSVGVSGVSNEQFF
-,TRBV6-6,-,TRBJ1-1,TGTGCCAGCAGTAATGGGGGAAACACTGAAGCTTTCTTT,CASSNGGNTEAFF
TRBD1,TRBV5-1,-,TRBJ1-4,TGCGCCAGTACCGGGACAGGTGCAATAGGTGAAAAACTGTTTTTT,CASTGTGAIGEKLFF
-,TRBV14,-,TRBJ2-7,TGTGCCAGCAGCCAAGATCAAGGGCGGGCCGGGGACTTC,CASSQDQGRAGDF
-,TRBV6-5,-,TRBJ2-1,TGTGCCAGTTCTAGCCTGAGCTCCTACAATGAGCAGTTCTTC,CASSSLSSYNEQFF
TRBD2,TRBV30,-,TRBJ2-7,TGTGCCTGGAGTGGGACGGGACTAGCACCCTACGAGCAGTACTTC,CAWSGTGLAPYEQYF
-,TRBV9,-,TRBJ2-3,TGTGCCAGCAGCGTGACTGGTTCTCTCACAGATACGCAGTATTTT,CASSVTGSLTDTQYF
-,TRBV6-1,-,TRBJ2-2,TGTGCCAGCAAGTGGGGGGAAGCGAACACCGGGGAGCTGTTTTTT,CASKWGEANTGELFF
TRBD2,TRBV2,few,TRBJ2-2,TGTGCCAGCAGTGGACTAGCGGCCTACTCGAACACCGGGGAGCTGTTTTTT,CASSGLAAYSNTGELFF
-,TRBV11-2,-,TRBJ1-1,TGTGCCAGCAGCTTAGCTCCAGGGACTGAAGCTTTCTTT,CASSLAPGTEAFF
-,TRBV4-1,-,TRBJ2-7,TGCGCCAGCTCTCCGATACAGCGGACCTACGAGCAGTACTTC,CASSPIQRTYEQYF